This T cell receptor (beta chain) was captured in a study of tumor-infiltrating lymphocytes in primary liver carcinoma. Germline V gene lookup returns CDR1 MNHNY and CDR2 SVGAGI (reference sequence). The CDR3 is made up of 17 amino acids. For this clonotype: Mismatch with germline at one junction end may stem from a read error.

Co-extracting RNA and DNA was done with about 20-34 mg of unsorted bulk tissue as input. From roughly 470 ng total RNA, TCR beta cDNA was generated with a primer in the constant region. ARM-PCR was slightly modified, and three nested multiplex PCR rounds with it gave rise to the TCR beta libraries. TRBV1-TRBV30 forward primers paired with a C-beta reverse primer drove the first two PCR rounds, about 9 cycles each. TCRdb analysed the multiplex PCR reads with MiXCR anew, one entry per CDR3 protein. The data show 45,000 to 55,000 distinct CDR3 sequences, 65% to 80% seen once. This TCR was recovered from a middle-aged man with primary liver carcinoma and hepatitis B virus infection. Material for sequencing was liver tumor tissue from sampling region 5. Subset meaning: tumor region T5, tumor centre. This chain joins TRBV6-6 and TRBJ1-4, with a weak D call TRBD1 (5 bases). In DNA form, the CDR3 reads TGTACCAGCAGTGTGACAGTAAATATCCCGGGAGGTGAAAAACTGTTTTTT. Its translation: CTSSVTVNIPGGEKLFF.